Listed below are T cell receptor beta chains from one sample, sequenced in a study of a mutant IDH1 vaccine in newly diagnosed glioma. Their specific antigens are unknown. The table came from immunoSEQ multiplex PCR; TCRdb's copy has only in-frame clones and leaves some out. The table shows roughly 45,000 clones, with about 81% occurring only once. The material was PBMCs, obtained from a glioma patient whose treatment included an IDH1 peptide vaccine. All receptors derive from a woman aged 18-29 years with glioma. Some clones in this sample may be carry-over from other donors' samples. CDR3s include the opening cysteine and the closing phenylalanine or tryptophan. Each record gives: V gene, CDR3 protein.

>TRBV19
CASSIEGQEAYGYTF
>TRBV29-1
CSVGSGTTEGYGYTF
>TRBV27
CASSDLDFSYNEQFF
>TRBV7-2
CASSHSVGEQYF
>TRBV6-1
CASSGRWEWGQPQHF
>TRBV7-9
CASSNRDYAAYEQYF
>TRBV9
CASSVTATNEKLFF
>TRBV7-2
CASSSIGTFSYEQYF
>TRBV9
CASSVAGGTYEQYF
>TRBV6-5
CASSYSTLGRTEAFF
>TRBV9
CASSATGGNTGELFF
>TRBV6-5
CASSLQGREQFF
>TRBV30
CAWSVEWAGRPHQPQHF
>TRBV5-6
CASSPTGFSTDTQYF
>TRBV21-1
CASIFTTNTEAFF
>TRBV19
CASSIYGLAGANTGELFF
>TRBV5-1
CATKTGGAVYGYTF
>TRBV20-1
CSAFEAFF
>TRBV7-2
CASSLRPWETQYF
>TRBV5-1
CASSLDRPLNTEAFF
>TRBV7-8
CASSLVGQGYTEAFF
>TRBV29-1
CSVDLYTGAKVYEQYF
>TRBV4-2
CASSQDVTSGSSTDTQYF
>TRBV27
CASSSFSGRGVEPRVFF
>TRBV20-1
CSARNRRRAFF
>TRBV11-2
CASSLAQRPLF
>TRBV29-1
CSVDGTGGNGYTF
>TRBV4-1
CASSQEGTVTVGTQYF
>TRBV7-9
CASSLEGDSADTQYF
>TRBV11-3
CASSLQDRAYF
>TRBV19
CASNTRGVYGYTF
>TRBV5-1
CASSLGLGTGSWTTGELFF
>TRBV30
CAWSVQSHEQFF
>TRBV12-5
CARSGTEENQPQHF
>TRBV2
CASSGGGFEKLFF
>TRBV19
CASSIRGTEAFF
>TRBV4-2
CASTLPNSPLHF
>TRBV6-1
CASRIDRFSYEQYF
>TRBV6-4
CASSETPGASGAGDTQYF
>TRBV6-5
CASSYSRRGETQYF
>TRBV2
CASSTSYEQYF
>TRBV23-1
CASRTGPYEQYF
>TRBV13
CASSARRGPLTDTQYF
>TRBV5-6
CASSLLGVWEHNYGYTF
>TRBV7-9
CASSLVGTSGPYEQYF
>TRBV11-2
CASSRGPGRSYEQYF
>TRBV9
CASSVGVAGYYEQYF
>TRBV29-1
CSVADRDGNTIYF
>TRBV5-1
CASSLLTGRSTDTQYF
>TRBV5-1
CASSLTGGVYNEQFF
>TRBV7-2
CASSSGGQAYYEQYF
>TRBV6-1
CASSDPGTGSQPQHF
>TRBV6-1
CASSEWGSGRDYNEQFF
>TRBV14
CASSQGDRGQKETQYF